Below are 11 T cell receptor beta chains sequenced from a single sample in a study of blood T cell repertoires in COVID-19. The table came from immunoSEQ multiplex PCR; TCRdb's copy has only in-frame clones and leaves some out. The sample has around 310,000 clones, 89% seen once; the top ten hold around an eighth. The sequencing input was peripheral blood. These receptors were collected from a woman in her sixties or seventies with acute or convalescent COVID-19.

The rearrangement links TRBV18 to TRBJ1-1, with D uncertain. Germline values: CDR1 KGHSH, CDR2 LQKENI. CDR3 size: 15 residues. V was pared by 0 bases and J by 4 bases, with 12 bases between. The CDR3 is CASSPPFGQITEAFF. CDR3 nucleotide sequence: TGTGCCAGCTCACCACCTTTTGGGCAGATCACTGAAGCTTTCTTT.

The J gene is TRBJ2-6, the V gene TRBV29-1; 9 bases are a match to TRBD1. The CDR3 runs 15 residues. Germline CDR1 SQVTM, CDR2 ANQGSEA. V dropped 5 bases and J dropped 4; count of bases not matched to a gene: 6. The CDR3 is CSVRTGAHGANVLTF. CDR3 DNA sequence: TGCAGCGTTCGGACAGGGGCACACGGGGCCAACGTCCTGACTTTC.

The V gene is TRBV6-1, the J gene TRBJ1-5; TRBD1 agrees at 11 bases. V gave up 7 bases and J gave up 2 bases; unmatched junction bases: 4. The CDR3 sequence is 15 residues long. Germline loops: CDR1 MNHNS, CDR2 SASEGT. The DNA of the CDR3 is TGTGCCAGCACTAGGACAGGGGGCGGCAATCAGCCCCAGCATTTT. It is translated as CASTRTGGGNQPQHF.

The chain couples TRBV2 to TRBJ2-7, with 10 positions matching TRBD1. The CDR3 is 14 residues long. Trimming cost V 5 bases and J 2 bases; bases outside gene matches: 3. Germline V lookup: CDR1 SNHLY, CDR2 FYNNEI. The CDR3 loop reads CASSIGQGAYEQYF. DNA for the CDR3: TGTGCCAGCAGTATCGGACAGGGGGCCTACGAGCAGTACTTC.

V and J are TRBV9 and TRBJ2-7; TRBD2 is a possible D gene (5 bases). CDR1 is SGDLS, CDR2 YYNGEE, per germline. Trimming stripped 0 bases from V and 2 bases from J, with 9 bases between. This CDR3 spans 14 amino acids. This CDR3 reads CASSVVPGTYEQYF. CDR3 sequence (DNA): TGTGCCAGCAGCGTAGTACCGGGAACCTACGAGCAGTACTTC.

The rearrangement links TRBV13 to TRBJ1-4; the D is unclear. Looked up from germline, CDR1 is PRHDT and CDR2 is FYEKMQ (reference sequence). Trimming removed 5 bases from V and 4 bases from J, with 5 bases in between. The CDR3 is made up of 12 amino acids. CDR3 in amino acids: CASSQFNEKLFF. The CDR3 bases are TGTGCCAGCAGCCAGTTTAATGAAAAACTGTTTTTT.

The chain couples TRBV7-9 to TRBJ1-6, with a possible D match to TRBD1 (5 bases). The germline V and J ends were trimmed by 0 bases and 3 bases, with 6 bases remaining between them. CDR3 length equals 15 residues. Per germline, CDR1 SEHNR and CDR2 FQNEAQ (reference sequence). In DNA form, the CDR3 reads TGTGCCAGCAGCTTAGCGGGGGGCTATAATTCACCCCTCCACTTT. This gives the protein CASSLAGGYNSPLHF.

The chain links TRBV27 to TRBJ2-7; D remains ambiguous. V was trimmed by 5 bases and J by 2 bases, leaving 13 bases between them. The CDR3 is made up of 14 amino acids. Germline V gene sequence: CDR1 MNHEY, CDR2 SMNVEV (reference sequence). In DNA form, the CDR3 reads TGTGCCAGCAGTCCCCTACTACCAACCTACGAGCAGTACTTC. Protein sequence: CASSPLLPTYEQYF.

This clone was picked up one time. The chain is built from TRBV6-6 and TRBJ1-2, with no clear D. Germline assignment: CDR1 MNHNY and CDR2 SVGAGI (reference sequence). The CDR3 length is 13 residues. V shed 5 bases and J shed 1 base, with 8 bases lying between them. The CDR3 sequence is CASSMRDNYGYTF. The CDR3 DNA reads TGTGCCAGCAGTATGCGGGATAACTATGGCTACACCTTC.

V usage is TRBV2 and J usage is TRBJ2-1, with unresolved D. The CDR3 is 13 residues long. Germline V gene data show CDR1 as SNHLY and CDR2 as FYNNEI. The V end lost 1 base, the J end lost 10 bases, and 11 bases lay between the germline ends. The CDR3, as DNA: TGTGCCAGCAGTGAAGGGCTAGTGGAAGAGCAGTTCTTC. Protein: CASSEGLVEEQFF.

This clone was picked up a small number of times. V usage is TRBV12-2 and J usage is TRBJ1-2. TRBV12-2 is labeled a pseudogene. This CDR3 is 11 amino acids long. CDR3 sequence: CASRVCYGYTF. The CDR3 region has the DNA TGTGCAAGTCGCGTCTGCTATGGCTACACCTTC.